This passage covers 32 T cell receptor beta chains from one sample sequenced in a study of control samples from healthy donors and cancer patients. Produced via immunoSEQ multiplex PCR; TCRdb's table is partial and in-frame only. In the table there are about 82,000 clones, roughly 93% of which are singletons. The material sequenced was blood. The source is a woman aged 18-35 years in good health.

The chain carries TRBV2 and TRBJ2-7; TRBD2 aligns across 12 bases. The CDR3 totals 14 residues. Trimming cost V 9 bases and J 1 base; bases outside gene matches: 4. The V gene's germline CDR1 is SNHLY and CDR2 FYNNEI. The CDR3 here is CARAGTSGSYEQYF. DNA for the CDR3: TGTGCCAGGGCCGGGACTAGCGGGTCCTACGAGCAGTACTTC.

V is TRBV10-3 and J is TRBJ1-4; D gene ambiguous. This CDR3 contains 11 residues. V lost 4 bases and J lost 7, with 4 bases in between. Per the germline V gene, CDR1 is ENHRY and CDR2 is SYGVKD. CDR3 sequence (DNA): TGTGCCATCAGTGGGGTTGAAAAACTGTTTTTT. Amino acids: CAISGVEKLFF.

This sequence joins TRBV7-9 and TRBJ2-7; D gene ambiguous. CDR3 size: 12 residues. Germline assignment: CDR1 SEHNR and CDR2 FQNEAQ (reference sequence). Trimming removed 1 base from V and 2 bases from J, with 3 bases in between. The CDR3: CASSLGAYEQYF. In nucleotides, the CDR3 is TGTGCCAGCAGCTTAGGGGCCTACGAGCAGTACTTC.

The chain employs TRBV19 and TRBJ2-6, with no clear D. Trimming cost V 9 bases and J 1 base, with 10 bases left between them. The CDR3 is 14 amino acids. Per germline, CDR1 LNHDA and CDR2 SQIVND (reference sequence). The CDR3 reads CASRSMSGANVLTF. CDR3 nucleotide sequence: TGTGCCAGCAGAAGCATGTCTGGGGCCAACGTCCTGACTTTC. The full variable domain, with the rest looked up from reference TRBV19 and TRBJ2-6, is DGGITQSPKYLFRKEGQNVTLSCEQNLNHDAMYWYRQDPGQGLRLIYYSQIVNDFQKGDIAEGYSVSREKKESFPLTVTSAQKNPTAFYLCASRSMSGANVLTFGAGSRLTVL.

The rearrangement links TRBV7-9 to TRBJ1-6, with 10 nucleotides matching TRBD1. Per germline, CDR1 SEHNR and CDR2 FQNEAQ (reference sequence). The CDR3 has 17 residues. V lost 5 bases to trimming and J lost 4 bases; unmatched junction nucleotides: 8. The CDR3 sequence is CASSPRDRGPYNSPLHF. The DNA for the CDR3 is TGTGCCAGCAGCCCTCGGGACAGGGGACCGTATAATTCACCCCTCCACTTT.

The chain has TRBV6-6 and TRBJ1-2; 7 positions match TRBD1. The CDR3 consists of 13 residues. Germline V gene sequence: CDR1 MNHNY, CDR2 SVGAGI (reference sequence). With V trimmed by 7 bases and J by 7 bases, 9 bases remained unmatched. The CDR3 DNA is TGTGCCAGCACCGACAGGGTCAATTTTGGCTACACCTTC. Its translation: CASTDRVNFGYTF.

The chain uses TRBV4-3 and TRBJ2-2, with 9 bases identical to TRBD1. The V gene end was trimmed by 8 bases and the J gene end by 2 bases; junction bases not matched to a gene: 3. The CDR3 is made up of 14 amino acids. From germline, CDR1 is LGHNA and CDR2 YSLEER. CDR3 DNA sequence: TGCGCCAGCGGACAGGGGACTAACACCGGGGAGCTGTTTTTT. Residues: CASGQGTNTGELFF.

The chain recombines TRBV7-2 with TRBJ1-4; 9 nucleotides agree with TRBD1. Trimming removed 1 base from V and 5 bases from J; junction bases left unmatched: 5. In germline, CDR1 is SGHTA, CDR2 FQGNSA. CDR3 length equals 16 residues. In DNA form, the CDR3 reads TGTGCCAGCAGCTTAGTTGGGACAGGGTCAAATGAAAAACTGTTTTTT. This codes for CASSLVGTGSNEKLFF.

The chain employs TRBV19 and TRBJ2-3; TRBD2 aligns across 12 bases. This CDR3 is built from 19 residues. The V gene end was trimmed by 8 bases and the J gene end by 0 bases; junction bases not matched to a gene: 15. Germline V lookup: CDR1 LNHDA, CDR2 SQIVND (reference sequence). CDR3 residues: CASPVTSGGCSFSTDTQYF. The DNA of the CDR3 is TGTGCCAGTCCCGTGACTAGCGGGGGATGCTCCTTTAGCACAGATACGCAGTATTTT.

The genes are TRBV28 and TRBJ1-5; unclear D gene. V was clipped by 1 base and J by 6 bases, with 19 bases between them. The CDR3 is 17 amino acids. CDR1 and CDR2 (germline): MDHEN, SYDVKM. The chain's CDR3 is CASSLSWTLSLAQPQHF. The DNA for the CDR3 is TGTGCCAGCAGTTTATCTTGGACTCTTAGTCTTGCTCAGCCCCAGCATTTT. Supplemented by reference TRBV28 and TRBJ1-5, the full variable domain reads DVKVTQSSRYLVKRTGEKVFLECVQDMDHENMFWYRQDPGLGLRLIYFSYDVKMKEKGDIPEGYSVSREKKERFSLILESASTNQTSMYLCASSLSWTLSLAQPQHFGDGTRLSIL.

The chain links TRBV6-5 to TRBJ1-2; D call uncertain. V shed 2 bases and J shed 4 bases, with 11 bases lying between them. Germline V gene lookup returns CDR1 MNHEY and CDR2 SVGAGI. The CDR3 extends over 14 amino acids. This CDR3 reads CASSYAQYLYGYTF. CDR3 DNA sequence: TGTGCCAGCAGTTACGCGCAGTACCTCTATGGCTACACCTTC.

The chain joins TRBV5-4 to TRBJ2-3; the match to TRBD2 covers 10 bases. CDR1 SGHNT and CDR2 YYREEE come from the germline V gene (reference sequence). The length of the CDR3 is 16 residues. V dropped 4 bases and J dropped 7; count of bases not matched to a gene: 12. In nucleotides, the CDR3 is TGTGCCAGCAGCAACCCCTCTAGCGGGGGCAGATATACGCAGTATTTT. It translates to CASSNPSSGGRYTQYF.

V is TRBV12-5 and J is TRBJ2-2; 7 bases match TRBD2. CDR1 is LGHNT, CDR2 FRNRAP, per germline. V lost 0 bases, J lost 6 bases, and 10 bases stayed unmatched. The CDR3 runs 17 residues. The DNA of the CDR3 is TGTGCTAGTGGTTTGGTACTCGGGCTAGCGGCCCCCGGGGAGCTGTTTTTT. Translating it yields CASGLVLGLAAPGELFF. The variable domain in full, completed from reference TRBV12-5 and TRBJ2-2, reads DARVTQTPRHKVTEMGQEVTMRCQPILGHNTVFWYRQTMMQGLELLAYFRNRAPLDDSGMPKDRFSAEMPDATLATLKIQPSEPRDSAVYFCASGLVLGLAAPGELFFGEGSRLTVL.

The rearrangement joins TRBV9 to TRBJ1-3; D is unresolved. CDR3 size: 14 residues. Deletions cut 5 bases from V and 5 bases from J, with 14 bases between. CDR1 and CDR2 (germline): SGDLS, YYNGEE. CDR3 protein: CASSSTDFRNTIYF. The CDR3 DNA follows: TGTGCCAGCAGTTCAACCGACTTCAGAAACACCATATATTTT. The full variable domain, completed using reference TRBV9 and TRBJ1-3, is DSGVTQTPKHLITATGQRVTLRCSPRSGDLSVYWYQQSLDQGLQFLIQYYNGEERAKGNILERFSAQQFPDLHSELNLSSLELGDSALYFCASSSTDFRNTIYFGEGSWLTVV.

The chain links TRBV6-1 to TRBJ2-3, with 7 bases lining up with TRBD2. The CDR3 covers 15 residues. The trim removed 3 bases at V and 3 bases at J, leaving 6 bases unmatched. From germline, CDR1 is MNHNS and CDR2 SASEGT. The CDR3 DNA is TGTGCCAGCAGTGAGGGTTGGCGGGGGACAGATACGCAGTATTTT. Its translation is CASSEGWRGTDTQYF.

The rearrangement joins TRBV28 to TRBJ1-1; 11 bases are shared with TRBD1. This CDR3 has 15 amino acids. V was clipped by 3 bases and J by 4 bases; unmatched bases: 4. The germline V gene encodes CDR1 MDHEN and CDR2 SYDVKM. CDR3 DNA: TGTGCCAGCAGTTTGGCGGGACAGGGGGGCACTGAAGCTTTCTTT. This encodes CASSLAGQGGTEAFF.

The chain combines TRBV28 with TRBJ2-7; the D is unclear. This CDR3 spans 13 amino acids. The germline V gene encodes CDR1 MDHEN and CDR2 SYDVKM. V lost 2 bases and J 6 bases, leaving 11 bases between the germline ends. The CDR3 spells CASSLSLRIEQYF. The DNA for the CDR3 is TGTGCCAGCAGTTTAAGTCTAAGGATCGAGCAGTACTTC.

This chain joins TRBV7-2 and TRBJ1-4, with 9 bases lining up with TRBD1. There are 16 residues in the CDR3. CDR1 and CDR2 (germline): SGHTA, FQGNSA. V gave up 4 bases and J gave up 2 bases; unmatched junction bases: 5. CDR3 residues: CASSSGDRATNEKLFF. The CDR3 nucleotides read TGTGCCAGCAGCTCCGGGGACAGGGCGACTAATGAAAAACTGTTTTTT.

The chain employs TRBV5-1 and TRBJ2-3; maybe TRBD1 (7 bases). Trimming shortened V by 4 bases and J by 2 bases, and 17 bases separated the two germline ends. The CDR3 runs 16 residues. Germline-derived CDR1 and CDR2 are SGHRS and YFSETQ. For the CDR3, the DNA is TGCGCCAGCAGCGCGGAGACAGGGAGGAACACAGATACGCAGTATTTT. It translates to CASSAETGRNTDTQYF.

V gene TRBV5-1 combines with J gene TRBJ1-1, with D tentatively TRBD1 (5 bases). V lost 4 bases, J lost 5 bases, and 18 bases lay in between. The germline gives CDR1 SGHRS, CDR2 YFSETQ. The CDR3 contains 15 residues. CDR3 sequence reads: CASSLRGGVGTEAFF. The CDR3 nucleotides read TGCGCCAGCAGCCTGAGGGGTGGTGTTGGGACTGAAGCTTTCTTT.

The chain uses TRBV7-2 and TRBJ2-7; TRBD2 aligns across 8 bases. Looked up from germline, CDR1 is SGHTA and CDR2 is FQGNSA. V was pared by 2 bases and J by 4 bases, with 13 bases of the junction left unmatched. CDR3 length equals 17 residues. The CDR3 is CASSLKELAGGTYEQYF. CDR3 bases: TGTGCCAGCAGCTTAAAGGAATTGGCGGGAGGAACTTACGAGCAGTACTTC. The complete variable domain, with remaining parts taken from reference TRBV7-2 and TRBJ2-7, reads GAGVSQSPSNKVTEKGKDVELRCDPISGHTALYWYRQSLGQGLEFLIYFQGNSAPDKSGLPSDRFSAERTGGSVSTLTIQRTQQEDSAVYLCASSLKELAGGTYEQYFGPGTRLTVT.

The J gene is TRBJ2-1, the V gene TRBV9; 10 nucleotides line up with TRBD2. CDR3 length equals 19 residues. Germline trimming cut 0 bases from V and 0 bases from J; bases unmatched to any gene: 9. Germline assignment: CDR1 SGDLS and CDR2 YYNGEE. The CDR3: CASSVAVGASGSSYNEQFF. Here the CDR3 DNA reads TGTGCCAGCAGCGTAGCGGTCGGGGCTAGCGGGAGCTCCTACAATGAGCAGTTCTTC.

The rearrangement joins TRBV27 to TRBJ2-7; tentative D call: TRBD1 (5 bases). Per germline, CDR1 MNHEY and CDR2 SMNVEV (reference sequence). This CDR3 has 14 amino acids. The germline V and J ends were trimmed by 6 bases and 0 bases, with 12 bases remaining between them. The CDR3 coding sequence is TGTGCCAGCAGCCCCCGAACAGGCTCCTACGAGCAGTACTTC. Residues: CASSPRTGSYEQYF.

This clone occurred once. The chain recombines TRBV10-2 with TRBJ2-7; TRBD1 matches at 8 bases. Germline CDR1 is WSHSY and CDR2 is SAAADI. The V and J ends lost 5 bases and 6 bases, in that order; junction bases with no gene match: 3. This CDR3 is 12 amino acids long. Written as DNA, the CDR3 is TGCGCCAGCAGTTACACAGGGGGCGAGCAGTACTTC. Translation gives CASSYTGGEQYF.

The chain carries TRBV6-5 and TRBJ1-2; the match to TRBD1 covers 9 bases. Looked up from germline, CDR1 is MNHEY and CDR2 is SVGAGI. CDR3 length: 14 amino acids. The V gene end was trimmed by 4 bases and the J gene end by 5 bases; junction bases not matched to a gene: 5. CDR3 residues: CASSSGQGGYGYTF. The CDR3 region has the DNA TGTGCCAGCAGTTCGGGACAGGGAGGTTATGGCTACACCTTC.

V and J are TRBV7-9 and TRBJ2-7; 7 bases line up with TRBD2. Trimming cost V 0 bases and J 3 bases; bases outside gene matches: 5. This CDR3 is built from 15 residues. CDR1 SEHNR and CDR2 FQNEAQ come from the germline V gene (reference sequence). The chain's CDR3 is CASSLAAGGFYEQYF. In DNA, the CDR3 is TGTGCCAGCAGCTTAGCGGCCGGGGGGTTCTACGAGCAGTACTTC.

The J gene is TRBJ2-1, the V gene TRBV4-2; 10 nucleotides agree with TRBD1. J was trimmed by 5 bases and V by 4 bases; bases with no gene match: 17. Looked up from germline, CDR1 is LGHNA and CDR2 is YNFKEQ. The CDR3 has 19 amino acids. The CDR3 here is CASSRIQGTGVSVDNEQFF. The CDR3 DNA reads TGTGCCAGCAGCCGAATCCAAGGGACAGGGGTAAGCGTAGACAATGAGCAGTTCTTC.

The chain has TRBV29-1 and TRBJ1-1, with D perhaps matching TRBD1 (6 bases). The CDR3 has 13 residues. Trimming took off 6 bases at V and 1 base at J, with 12 bases between the two ends. The germline gives CDR1 SQVTM, CDR2 ANQGSEA. The CDR3 nucleotides read TGCAGCGTCGCACAGGGATCGAACACTGAAGCTTTCTTT. Encoded protein: CSVAQGSNTEAFF.

This sequence joins TRBV6-1 and TRBJ2-3; weak D call: TRBD2 (6 bases). Looked up from germline, CDR1 is MNHNS and CDR2 is SASEGT. The CDR3 is 18 residues long. Trimming took off 1 base at V and 2 bases at J, with 19 bases between the two ends. The CDR3 region is CASSEEGLAGTSTDTQYF. Here the CDR3 DNA reads TGTGCCAGCAGTGAAGAAGGTTTGGCGGGAACCTCCACAGATACGCAGTATTTT.

V is TRBV28 and J is TRBJ1-2, with 7 bases that match TRBD1. CDR1 and CDR2 (germline): MDHEN, SYDVKM. This CDR3 has 16 amino acids. The ends lost 1 base at V and 4 bases at J; junction bases unmatched: 9. The chain's CDR3 is CASSLYTGTAPYGYTF. The DNA for the CDR3 is TGTGCCAGCAGTTTATATACCGGGACAGCCCCCTATGGCTACACCTTC.

The chain uses TRBV28 and TRBJ2-7; maybe TRBD1 (6 bases). CDR3 length: 17 amino acids. CDR1 and CDR2 from the germline V gene are MDHEN and SYDVKM. Trimming pared 6 bases from V and 1 base from J, leaving 22 bases between. The CDR3 reads CASSIATGLMKSYEQYF. DNA of the CDR3: TGTGCCAGCAGCATAGCGACAGGACTCATGAAGTCCTACGAGCAGTACTTC.

V and J are TRBV5-1 and TRBJ2-5, with 11 bases identical to TRBD2. The CDR3 covers 16 residues. Unmatched junction bases numbered 7, after V lost 2 bases and J lost 4 bases. CDR1 and CDR2 (germline): SGHRS, YFSETQ. CDR3 loop: CASSFLAGGIGETQYF. The CDR3 coding sequence is TGCGCCAGCAGCTTCTTAGCGGGAGGGATTGGAGAGACCCAGTACTTC.